These 9 T cell receptor beta chains were sequenced from one sample in a study of cytomegalovirus exposure and HLA in healthy donors. Primers for the PCR totalled 60 Vbeta and 13 Jbeta. This table comes from immunoSEQ multiplex PCR, and its TCRdb copy is limited to in-frame clones, with some not included. This sample has 120,000 or so clones; approximately 15% occur once, and the top ten carry 1.5% to 2%. The sequencing sample was made of PBMCs. The receptors were gathered from a woman in her late teens or twenties in good health and CMV-seronegative.

This clone was detected many times. The chain employs TRBV7-9 and TRBJ2-7; 15 bases line up with TRBD2. CDR3 length: 19 residues. V lost 4 bases, J lost 3 bases, and 13 bases stayed unmatched. The germline CDR1 and CDR2 sequences are SEHNR and FQNEAQ (reference sequence). The CDR3 spells CASSSGTSGGSNNLYEQYF. Written as DNA, the CDR3 is TGTGCCAGCAGCTCCGGGACTAGCGGGGGGTCAAATAACCTCTACGAGCAGTACTTC.

This clone was detected only a few times. The chain uses TRBV6-5 and TRBJ1-1, with 9 nucleotides matching TRBD1. The J segment lost 9 bases and the V segment lost 6 bases, leaving 8 bases of the junction unmatched. The CDR3 covers 13 residues. Germline V gene lookup returns CDR1 MNHEY and CDR2 SVGAGI. The CDR3 DNA reads as TGTGCCAGCAGACGGGACAGGGACACCAAAGCTTTCTTT. Encoded protein: CASRRDRDTKAFF.

The chain couples TRBV15 to TRBJ1-4; D ambiguous. The germline V gene encodes CDR1 LNHNV and CDR2 YYDKDF (reference sequence). The CDR3 loop spans 12 amino acids. V was trimmed by 6 bases and J by 8 bases, leaving 10 bases between them. This CDR3 is CATRGQFEKLFF. CDR3 DNA: TGTGCCACCAGGGGCCAGTTCGAAAAACTGTTTTTT. The full variable domain, its missing parts supplied by reference TRBV15 and TRBJ1-4, is DAMVIQNPRYQVTQFGKPVTLSCSQTLNHNVMYWYQQKSSQAPKLLFHYYDKDFNNEADTPDNFQSRRPNTSFCFLDIRSPGLGDTAMYLCATRGQFEKLFFGSGTQLSVL.

This clone was observed many times. The chain carries TRBV11-2 and TRBJ2-7; unclear D gene. V was clipped by 3 bases and J by 2 bases, with 8 bases between them. The CDR3 contains 13 residues. Germline assignment: CDR1 SGHAT and CDR2 FQNNGV. CDR3 bases: TGTGCCAGCAGCTTCGTGACAACCTACGAGCAGTACTTC. Translating gives CASSFVTTYEQYF.

This clone was observed a handful of times. The chain couples TRBV27 to TRBJ1-5; 8 bases map to TRBD1. The germline CDR1 and CDR2 sequences are MNHEY and SMNVEV (reference sequence). Trimming removed 6 bases from V and 3 bases from J; junction bases left unmatched: 10. The length of the CDR3 is 16 residues. The CDR3 reads CASSPEQGAVNQPQHF. The CDR3 bases are TGTGCCAGCAGCCCGGAGCAGGGGGCCGTCAATCAGCCCCAGCATTTT.

The genes are TRBV6-1 and TRBJ1-1, with TRBD1 as a possible D gene (5 bases). The CDR3 covers 10 residues. Germline V gene sequence: CDR1 MNHNS, CDR2 SASEGT. The V end was cut by 11 bases, the J end by 10 bases, with 14 bases between. In nucleotides, the CDR3 is TGTGCCCCCGGAACTCAGGGAGCTTTCTTT. Translating gives CAPGTQGAFF.

The chain recombines TRBV19 with TRBJ1-5, with D possibly matching TRBD1 (6 bases). The V end lost 4 bases, the J end lost 3 bases, and 10 bases lay between the germline ends. CDR1 is LNHDA, CDR2 SQIVND, per germline (reference sequence). The CDR3 length is 14 residues. The CDR3 coding sequence is TGTGCCAGTAGTACCAGGACAGTCAATCAGCCCCAGCATTTT. This translates into CASSTRTVNQPQHF.

V is TRBV7-5 and J is TRBJ2-1; TRBD2 reflects the table's D call only, with no check against the DNA. TRBV7-5 corresponds to a pseudogene. The CDR3 length is 15 residues. CDR3 residues: CVRSFRRGGWNEQFF. The CDR3 DNA is TGTGTCAGAAGCTTCAGGAGGGGGGGCTGGAATGAGCAGTTCTTC.

The V call is TRBV6-5, the J call TRBJ2-5, with a tentative D call TRBD1 (5 bases). The V and J ends lost 2 bases and 5 bases respectively, with 15 bases between them. CDR3 length: 15 residues. CDR1 and CDR2 (germline): MNHEY, SVGAGI. DNA for the CDR3: TGTGCCAGCAGTTACGGCAGGGCGCGCCGGGAGACCCAGTACTTC. Protein: CASSYGRARRETQYF.